This TCR beta chain was found in a study of T cells in Graves' hyperthyroidism and ophthalmopathy. Study-level results: With a median lead of around 5.9 months before onset, the model predicted ophthalmopathy.

The TCR beta CDR3 regions underwent amplification using RNA transcripts as the source. Using the HTBI primer set, a first-round RT-PCR was run on the TCR CDR3. TCRdb reanalysed the multiplex PCR reads using MiXCR and keeps one entry per CDR3 protein. The sample yields about 210,000 distinct CDR3 sequences, 15% to 20% seen once. This clonotype showed up many times. The antigen remains unidentified. Its ends do not fully match the called genes, so a read error is possible. CDR1 and CDR2 (germline): WNHNN, SYGVQD (reference sequence). The CDR3 sequence is 13 residues long. The receptor's source is a man between 45 and 60 years old with Graves' hyperthyroidism. The chain employs TRBV10-1 and TRBJ2-7; 8 nucleotides agree with TRBD2. Input material: blood. CDR3 coding DNA: TGTGCCAGCAGTCCTAGCGGGTCCTACGAGCAGTACTTC. Residues: CASSPSGSYEQYF.